This is a list of T cell receptor beta chains from one sample in a study of cytomegalovirus exposure and HLA in healthy donors. Clones were read by immunoSEQ multiplex PCR, and TCRdb kept only the in-frame ones, dropping some. The profile shows 200,000 to 250,000 clones, around 87% of them singletons. The sequenced material came from PBMCs. The receptors were gathered from a woman aged 18-30 years in good health and CMV-seropositive. Each CDR3 is given with its conserved first and last residue. Fields, in order: V gene, J gene, clone size, D gene, CDR3 DNA, CDR3 protein. A D gene is named only where the DNA matches it firmly. Not all rows give a size; the values are once, few, many and, for expanded clones, a class.

>TRBV28|TRBJ1-5|-|-
TGTGCCAGCGGGCAGTCAGATAGCAATCAGCCCCAGCATTTT
CASGQSDSNQPQHF
>TRBV29-1|TRBJ2-2|-|-
TGCAGCGCTACGGAGGGTTCGAACACCGGGGAGCTGTTTTTT
CSATEGSNTGELFF
>TRBV9|TRBJ2-7|-|-
TGTGCCAGCAGCGTAGCTACCGGCTACGAGCAGTACTTC
CASSVATGYEQYF
>TRBV5-4|TRBJ1-2|-|TRBD1
TGTGCCAGCAGCCCCGAGAGAGGGGACAGGGGGCCAGCTAACTATGGCTACACCTTC
CASSPERGDRGPANYGYTF
>TRBV29-1|TRBJ2-7|-|-
TGCAGCGTTGAAGATCACGACGGGGTAGAGTACGAGCAGTACTTC
CSVEDHDGVEYEQYF
>TRBV6-6|TRBJ1-5|-|-
TGTGCCAGCCAACCCAGGGACAATCAGCCCCAGCATTTT
CASQPRDNQPQHF
>TRBV18|TRBJ1-5|-|-
TGTGCCAGCTCACCACCGAAGGTTGGAGACAATCAGCCCCAGCATTTT
CASSPPKVGDNQPQHF
>TRBV5-4|TRBJ2-1|-|TRBD2
TGTGCCAGCAGCTTGGGGGGGGGAATCAATGAGCAGTTCTTC
CASSLGGGINEQFF
>TRBV21-1|TRBJ2-7|-|-
TGTGCCAGCAGCAAGGGACAGGGGGGTCCCTACGAGCAGTACTTC
CASSKGQGGPYEQYF
>TRBV7-9|TRBJ2-7|-|TRBD2
TGTGCCAGCAGCTCGACTAGCGGGAGGACCTACGAGCAGTACTTC
CASSSTSGRTYEQYF
>TRBV28|TRBJ1-1|-|-
TGTGCCAGCAGTCCCCCACCTCAGGGGACTGAAGCTTTCTTT
CASSPPPQGTEAFF
>TRBV15|TRBJ2-2|-|TRBD1
TGTGCCACCAGCCCTCGACAGGGGGCAATCACCGGGGAGCTGTTTTTT
CATSPRQGAITGELFF
>TRBV28|TRBJ1-3|-|-
TGTGCCAGCAGTCCATCCGGGTCTATCTCTGGAAACACCATATATTTT
CASSPSGSISGNTIYF
>TRBV5-6|TRBJ1-2|-|-
TGTGCCAGCAGCTTATCAACGGGGTACCCGCCTAACTATGGCTACACCTTC
CASSLSTGYPPNYGYTF
>TRBV18|TRBJ1-2|-|TRBD1
TGTGCCAGCTCACTTGACAGGGCTAACTATGGCTACACCTTC
CASSLDRANYGYTF
>TRBV28|TRBJ2-7|-|TRBD2
TGTGCCAGCAGTTTACGGGGGGTTTTCTACGAGCAGTACTTC
CASSLRGVFYEQYF
>TRBV9|TRBJ1-2|-|-
TGTGCCAGCAGCGTAGGCGGAGGGACCCTTGACGGCTACACCTTC
CASSVGGGTLDGYTF
>TRBV19|TRBJ1-1|once|-
TGTGCCAGTAGTATGGGCCAGATGAACACTGAAGCTTTCTTT
CASSMGQMNTEAFF
>TRBV27|TRBJ2-7|-|-
TGTGCCAGCAGTTTCCTACCGGGACAACGCTACGAGCAGTACTTC
CASSFLPGQRYEQYF
>TRBV7-9|TRBJ2-7|-|TRBD1
TGTGCCAGCAGCTTAGCACAGGGGGCCCGCGAGCAGTACTTC
CASSLAQGAREQYF
>TRBV6-1|TRBJ2-1|-|TRBD2
TGTGCCAGCGCCCCACTAGCGACAGAAAGCAATGAGCAGTTCTTC
CASAPLATESNEQFF
>TRBV29-1|TRBJ2-7|-|TRBD1
TGCAGCGGGGGGGGACAGGGTATCGAGCAGTACTTC
CSGGGQGIEQYF
>TRBV7-6|TRBJ2-1|-|TRBD1
TGTGCCAGCAGCTTAGAGGACAGGGGGCCCTACAATGAGCAGTTCTTC
CASSLEDRGPYNEQFF
>TRBV11-2|TRBJ2-7|-|TRBD1
TGTGCCAGCAGCCAAAACACAGGGGGACGGGGCGAGCAGTACTTC
CASSQNTGGRGEQYF
>TRBV25-1|TRBJ2-5|-|-
TGTGCCAGCAGTGGTATACGCCGGGAGACCCAGTACTTC
CASSGIRRETQYF
>TRBV9|TRBJ2-1|-|TRBD2
TGTGCCAGCAGCGTCCTGACTAGCGGGAGCTACAATGAGCAGTTCTTC
CASSVLTSGSYNEQFF
>TRBV7-9|TRBJ1-4|-|-
TGTGCCAGCAGCTTAGCGAACAGGAGAGAGGATGAAAAACTGTTTTTT
CASSLANRREDEKLFF
>TRBV19|TRBJ1-5|once|TRBD1
TGTGCCAGTAGTATTTTCCAGGGGGACGGCAATCAGCCCCAGCATTTT
CASSIFQGDGNQPQHF
>TRBV29-1|TRBJ1-1|-|-
TGCAGCGTTGAAGATCGGGGGGCGGGTACTGAAGCTTTCTTT
CSVEDRGAGTEAFF
>TRBV5-1|TRBJ2-3|-|TRBD1
TGCGCCAGCAGCTTGGCCCGAACGACAGGGAGATCAGATACGCAGTATTTT
CASSLARTTGRSDTQYF
>TRBV1|TRBJ2-1|-|-
TGCACCAGCAGCCATCAAGCGGGAGGGCTCGATGAGCAGTTCTTC
CTSSHQAGGLDEQFF
>TRBV6-6|TRBJ2-5|-|-
TGTGCCAGCAGTTACTCGATAGACAGCCAAGAGACCCAGTACTTC
CASSYSIDSQETQYF
>TRBV6-1|TRBJ2-3|-|TRBD1
TGTGCCAGCAGTTCCCGACAGGGGAACGCAGATACGCAGTATTTT
CASSSRQGNADTQYF
>TRBV2|TRBJ2-1|-|TRBD2
TGTGCCAGCAGTGGTAGTAGGGGACTATACAATGAGCAGTTCTTC
CASSGSRGLYNEQFF
>TRBV27|TRBJ2-7|-|TRBD2
TGTGCCAGCAGTCCGCACCGACTAGCGGGACTTGCCTACGAGCAGTACTTC
CASSPHRLAGLAYEQYF
>TRBV4-1|TRBJ2-7|-|TRBD2
TGCGCCAGCAGCCCGAACCTAGCGGGTGGCTACGAGCAGTACTTC
CASSPNLAGGYEQYF
>TRBV19|TRBJ1-1|-|-
TGTGCCAGTAGCCCCATTCGACGGGGGGAAGCTTTCTTT
CASSPIRRGEAFF